The 10 T cell receptor beta chains below all came from one sample that was sequenced in a study of blood T cell repertoires in COVID-19. Measured with immunoSEQ multiplex PCR; TCRdb has only the in-frame clones, and not every one. The table shows about 190,000 clones, with around 84% occurring only once. The sequenced sample was peripheral blood. The receptor set was obtained from a human donor in a cohort sampled during active COVID-19.

The CDR3 nucleotides read TGTGCCAGCAGCCAAGATCAAGTGACTAGCGGGGATACGCAGTATTTT. Translating it yields CASSQDQVTSGDTQYF. The chain joins TRBV4-2 to TRBJ2-3; 10 bases agree with TRBD2. The ends lost 0 bases at V and 6 bases at J; junction bases unmatched: 6. The CDR3 runs to 16 residues. CDR1 is LGHNA, CDR2 YNFKEQ, per germline.

This sequence joins TRBV5-1 and TRBJ1-4, with D unclear. Germline lookup yields CDR1 SGHRS and CDR2 YFSETQ. Trimming pared 0 bases from V and 3 bases from J, leaving 6 bases between. The CDR3 spans 14 residues. The chain's CDR3 is CASSLERANEKLFF. The CDR3 DNA follows: TGCGCCAGCAGCTTGGAACGGGCTAATGAAAAACTGTTTTTT.

The rearrangement links TRBV11-2 to TRBJ2-5, with D hard to call. Germline V gives CDR1 SGHAT, CDR2 FQNNGV. The ends were cut back, 0 bases at V and 4 bases at J, with 6 bases in the middle. The CDR3 has 13 amino acids. The CDR3 loop reads CASSLDWAETQYF. In DNA form, the CDR3 reads TGTGCCAGCAGCTTAGATTGGGCAGAGACCCAGTACTTC.

Relative to its sample, this clone is medium-sized. The chain uses TRBV5-5 and TRBJ1-4, with a possible D match to TRBD1 (6 bases). The CDR3 is made up of 15 amino acids. In germline, CDR1 is SGHKS, CDR2 YYEKEE (reference sequence). V lost 0 bases and J lost 3, with 9 bases in between. The CDR3 region has the DNA TGTGCCAGCAGCTTGGAACAGGGCTCTAATGAAAAACTGTTTTTT. Translated: CASSLEQGSNEKLFF.

The rearrangement joins TRBV5-1 to TRBJ2-1; TRBD2 aligns across 9 bases. Trimming cost V 2 bases and J 6 bases; bases outside gene matches: 12. The CDR3 has 17 residues. CDR1 and CDR2 (germline): SGHRS, YFSETQ. CDR3 sequence (DNA): TGCGCCAGCAGCTTAGGAGGGCTAGCGGGACATTTCAATGAGCAGTTCTTC. The encoded protein is CASSLGGLAGHFNEQFF.

This clone turned up a few times. For the CDR3, the DNA is TGTGCCAGTAGTAGCCCAGGGGCGAGTCAGCCCCAGCATTTT. Translated: CASSSPGASQPQHF. The chain joins TRBV19 to TRBJ1-5, with D possibly being TRBD1 (6 bases). This CDR3 has 14 residues. V was cut by 4 bases and J by 6 bases, with 13 bases left in between. Per germline, CDR1 LNHDA and CDR2 SQIVND (reference sequence). The whole variable domain, filled in from reference TRBV19 and TRBJ1-5, reads DGGITQSPKYLFRKEGQNVTLSCEQNLNHDAMYWYRQDPGQGLRLIYYSQIVNDFQKGDIAEGYSVSREKKESFPLTVTSAQKNPTAFYLCASSSPGASQPQHFGDGTRLSIL.

V gene TRBV10-3 combines with J gene TRBJ2-7; 10 bases line up with TRBD2. The length of the CDR3 is 14 residues. V was clipped by 7 bases and J by 2 bases; unmatched bases: 5. Germline V gene sequence: CDR1 ENHRY, CDR2 SYGVKD. The CDR3 loop is CAIKRTSGPYEQYF. The DNA of the CDR3 is TGTGCCATCAAGCGGACTAGCGGCCCCTACGAGCAGTACTTC.

The chain links TRBV7-3 to TRBJ1-1; D perhaps matches TRBD1 (5 bases). Germline V gene lookup returns CDR1 SGHTA and CDR2 FQGTGA. The V end lost 2 bases, the J end lost 4 bases, and 14 bases lay between the germline ends. This CDR3 comprises 15 residues. CDR3 nucleotide sequence: TGTGCCAGCAGCTTATGGCAGGGCCCGGGCACTGAAGCTTTCTTT. Its translation is CASSLWQGPGTEAFF. Looking up the rest from reference TRBV7-3 and TRBJ1-1 gives the full variable domain: GAGVSQTPSNKVTEKGKYVELRCDPISGHTALYWYRQSLGQGPEFLIYFQGTGAADDSGLPNDRFFAVRPEGSVSTLKIQRTERGDSAVYLCASSLWQGPGTEAFFGQGTRLTVV.

The chain recombines TRBV6-2 or TRBV6-3 with TRBJ1-2; 8 nucleotides match TRBD1. Germline V gene lookup returns CDR1 MNHEY and CDR2 SVGEGT. With V trimmed by 2 bases and J by 4 bases, 6 bases remained unmatched. CDR3 size: 15 residues. This CDR3 is CASSYGTGESYGYTF. CDR3 in DNA: TGTGCCAGCAGTTACGGGACAGGCGAAAGCTATGGCTACACCTTC.

The CDR3 spells CASSQTTGTSYEQYF. The CDR3 bases are TGTGCCAGCAGCCAGACGACCGGGACAAGCTACGAGCAGTACTTC. The rearrangement joins TRBV27 to TRBJ2-7; a possible D gene is TRBD1 (6 bases). CDR3 size: 15 residues. Deletions cut 6 bases from V and 3 bases from J, with 18 bases between. Per the germline V gene, CDR1 is MNHEY and CDR2 is SMNVEV (reference sequence).